The 9 T cell receptor beta chains below all came from one sample that was sequenced in a study of T cell responses to AZD1222 COVID-19 vaccine. The table came from immunoSEQ multiplex PCR; TCRdb's copy has only in-frame clones and leaves some out. In the table there are approximately 180,000 clones, 85% to 90% of which are singletons. Specimen: peripheral blood, collected 28 days after the second dose of the MenACWY control vaccine. These receptors all stem from an adult who received the MenACWY meningococcal vaccine as a control.

The chain is built from TRBV20-1 and TRBJ2-2; TRBD2 is a possible D gene (6 bases). Per the germline V gene, CDR1 is DFQATT and CDR2 is SNEGSKA (reference sequence). This CDR3 is built from 11 residues. The DNA for the CDR3 is TGCAGCGGGGACTACACCGGGGAGCTGTTTTTT. Its protein product is CSGDYTGELFF.

The V call is TRBV4-3, the J call TRBJ2-1; TRBD2 aligns across 8 bases. The length of the CDR3 is 19 residues. In germline, CDR1 is LGHNA, CDR2 YSLEER. The J segment lost 9 bases and the V segment lost 2 bases, leaving 21 bases of the junction unmatched. The CDR3 loop reads CASSQRKGGAGGWASEQFF. CDR3 nucleotides: TGCGCCAGCAGCCAAAGGAAGGGTGGGGCGGGAGGATGGGCCAGTGAGCAGTTCTTC.

V and J are TRBV18 and TRBJ1-1; possibly TRBD1 for D (5 bases). The CDR3 runs to 16 residues. Between the trimmed V and J ends, which lost 0 bases and 1 base, there was a span of 12 bases. The germline V gene has CDR1 KGHSH and CDR2 LQKENI. The CDR3 coding sequence is TGTGCCAGCTCACCACCTATCCAGGGATCGAACACTGAAGCTTTCTTT. It yields the protein CASSPPIQGSNTEAFF. Full variable domain (missing parts from reference TRBV18 and TRBJ1-1): NAGVMQNPRHLVRRRGQEARLRCSPMKGHSHVYWYRQLPEEGLKFMVYLQKENIIDESGMPKERFSAEFPKEGPSILRIQQVVRGDSAAYFCASSPPIQGSNTEAFFGQGTRLTVV.

The J gene is TRBJ1-1, the V gene TRBV25-1; D not resolved. V lost 3 bases and J lost 4, with 3 bases in between. CDR3 length equals 11 residues. Germline lookup yields CDR1 MGHDK and CDR2 SYGVNS. CDR3 in amino acids: CASSEGTEAFF. The DNA of the CDR3 is TGTGCCAGCAGTGAGGGCACTGAAGCTTTCTTT. Looking up the rest from reference TRBV25-1 and TRBJ1-1 gives the full variable domain: EADIYQTPRYLVIGTGKKITLECSQTMGHDKMYWYQQDPGMELHLIHYSYGVNSTEKGDLSSESTVSRIRTEHFPLTLESARPSHTSQYLCASSEGTEAFFGQGTRLTVV.

This clone was found once. The chain couples TRBV18 to TRBJ2-2, with 14 nucleotides matching TRBD2. The V gene end was trimmed by 4 bases and the J gene end by 6 bases; junction bases not matched to a gene: 1. Germline assignment: CDR1 KGHSH and CDR2 LQKENI. There are 15 residues in the CDR3. The CDR3 sequence: CASSRTSGRSGELFF. The DNA for the CDR3 is TGTGCCAGCTCACGGACTAGCGGGAGGTCCGGGGAGCTGTTTTTT.

CDR3 in amino acids: CSVADHEAFF. The CDR3 bases are TGCAGCGTTGCAGACCATGAAGCTTTCTTT. The chain links TRBV29-1 to TRBJ1-1; D is unresolved. Germline lookup yields CDR1 SQVTM and CDR2 ANQGSEA. CDR3 length: 10 amino acids. V shed 4 bases and J shed 7 bases, with 7 bases lying between them. The entire variable domain, with the rest obtained from reference TRBV29-1 and TRBJ1-1, is as follows: SAVISQKPSRDICQRGTSLTIQCQVDSQVTMMFWYRQQPGQSLTLIATANQGSEATYESGFVIDKFPISRPNLTFSTLTVSNMSPEDSSIYLCSVADHEAFFGQGTRLTVV.

J is TRBJ2-7 and V is TRBV10-1; 14 nucleotides match TRBD2. The CDR3 spans 18 residues. V was clipped by 4 bases and J by 5 bases; unmatched bases: 13. CDR1 WNHNN and CDR2 SYGVQD come from the germline V gene (reference sequence). The CDR3, as DNA: TGCGCCAGCAGTGGGGGACTAGCGGGAGAAGGCCGGCGTCACGAGCAGTACTTC. Translation: CASSGGLAGEGRRHEQYF.

This clone was seen only a few times. This sequence joins TRBV19 and TRBJ1-5; D is ambiguous. Trimming shortened V by 3 bases and J by 7 bases, and 10 bases separated the two germline ends. This CDR3 has 13 amino acids. In germline, CDR1 is LNHDA, CDR2 SQIVND (reference sequence). DNA of the CDR3: TGTGCCAGTAGTATCCAGATTAGACAGCCCCAGCATTTT. Protein: CASSIQIRQPQHF. Variable domain in full (rest from reference TRBV19 and TRBJ1-5): DGGITQSPKYLFRKEGQNVTLSCEQNLNHDAMYWYRQDPGQGLRLIYYSQIVNDFQKGDIAEGYSVSREKKESFPLTVTSAQKNPTAFYLCASSIQIRQPQHFGDGTRLSIL.

The chain combines TRBV15 with TRBJ1-1, with a weak D call TRBD1 (6 bases). Germline V gene lookup returns CDR1 LNHNV and CDR2 YYDKDF (reference sequence). V lost 2 bases and J lost 4, with 8 bases in between. This CDR3 has 13 amino acids. The CDR3 here is CATSRTGTTEAFF. Here the CDR3 DNA reads TGTGCCACCAGCAGAACAGGGACCACTGAAGCTTTCTTT.